These T cell receptor beta chains were read from a single sample in a study of T cells expressing NK-cell markers. For each CDR3 protein, TCRdb gives one entry from its re-call of the 5' RACE reads, without DNA. This sample contains some 450,000 distinct CDR3 sequences. The sequenced material came from blood T cells: a sorted CD56 or NKG2C T cell subset, CD4+ or CD8+ T cells, or bulk PBMC T cells (not recorded which). The origin of the receptors is a woman aged 18 to 75 in good health. Each CDR3 is given with its conserved first and last residue. Fields, in order: J gene, V gene, CDR3 length, CDR3 protein.

J: TRBJ2-1
V: TRBV6-2/TRBV6-3
length: 15
CDR3: CASSTVGGGANEQFF

J: TRBJ1-1
V: TRBV4-3
length: 16
CDR3: CASSPRSTRVNTEAFF

J: TRBJ1-4
V: TRBV7-9
length: 15
CDR3: CASSLVDLDNEKLFF

J: TRBJ2-3
V: TRBV6-5
length: 12
CDR3: CASSQNTDTQYF

J: TRBJ2-1
V: TRBV27
length: 16
CDR3: CASSSTSWTPGNEQFF

J: TRBJ1-2
V: TRBV12-3/TRBV12-4
length: 18
CDR3: CASSLIGTEGVSNYGYTF

J: TRBJ2-2
V: TRBV7-7
length: 16
CDR3: CASSSNGGLDTGELFF

J: TRBJ2-1
V: TRBV5-1
length: 15
CDR3: CASSYLAGNNNEQFF

J: TRBJ2-7
V: TRBV20-1
length: 16
CDR3: CSARRTVGTGPYEQYF

J: TRBJ2-1
V: TRBV18
length: 14
CDR3: CASSPAGSTNEQFF

J: TRBJ1-1
V: TRBV9
length: 12
CDR3: CASSVAGGEAFF

J: TRBJ2-3
V: TRBV12-3/TRBV12-4
length: 15
CDR3: CASSSPAGGTDTQYF

J: TRBJ2-1
V: TRBV14
length: 15
CDR3: CASSQLRTSYNEQFF

J: TRBJ1-1
V: TRBV6-1
length: 15
CDR3: CASTTPASRTSEAFF

J: TRBJ2-1
V: TRBV6-1
length: 15
CDR3: CASRGDRGEGYEQFF

J: TRBJ2-1
V: TRBV9
length: 15
CDR3: CASSEGGTPYNEQFF

J: TRBJ2-2
V: TRBV5-1
length: 16
CDR3: CASSQGTAVGTGELFF

J: TRBJ2-2
V: TRBV20-1
length: 15
CDR3: CSASAPGLEVGELFF

J: TRBJ2-7
V: TRBV12-3/TRBV12-4
length: 16
CDR3: CASSLALPGQVYEQYF

J: TRBJ2-1
V: TRBV11-2
length: 13
CDR3: CASSLPRRNEQFF

J: TRBJ2-1
V: TRBV3-1
length: 16
CDR3: CASSQEGLAGVNEQFF

J: TRBJ2-1
V: TRBV6-2/TRBV6-3
length: 13
CDR3: CATSGGGGDEQFF

J: TRBJ2-5
V: TRBV7-9
length: 15
CDR3: CASSYSGGLGETQYF

J: TRBJ2-1
V: TRBV7-2
length: 15
CDR3: CASSPSGLSYNEQFF

J: TRBJ2-5
V: TRBV9
length: 14
CDR3: CASSDRGAGETQYF

J: TRBJ2-1
V: TRBV20-1
length: 17
CDR3: CSATWLRSGAGWDEQFF

J: TRBJ1-3
V: TRBV14
length: 16
CDR3: CASSQRQSYSGNTIYF

J: TRBJ2-1
V: TRBV19
length: 13
CDR3: CASSPQVVDEQFF

J: TRBJ2-4
V: TRBV7-2
length: 16
CDR3: CASSSALDLAKNIQYF

J: TRBJ1-6
V: TRBV18
length: 16
CDR3: CASSPPDRAPNSPLHF

J: TRBJ2-3
V: TRBV20-1
length: 17
CDR3: CSASYLGQGGFADTQYF

J: TRBJ1-1
V: TRBV29-1
length: 11
CDR3: CSVVLGAEAFF

J: TRBJ2-1
V: TRBV4-3
length: 19
CDR3: CASSQDIKGWGTDDNEQFF

J: TRBJ2-2
V: TRBV7-7
length: 15
CDR3: CASSPQDAPNGELFF

J: TRBJ2-5
V: TRBV2
length: 11
CDR3: CASVGRGTQYF

J: TRBJ1-5
V: TRBV12-3/TRBV12-4
length: 13
CDR3: CASSLFPGQPQHF

J: TRBJ2-5
V: TRBV27
length: 17
CDR3: CASSSGLGGFQQETQYF

J: TRBJ2-7
V: TRBV29-1
length: 14
CDR3: CSVAPQPSSYEQYF

J: TRBJ1-5
V: TRBV4-1
length: 17
CDR3: CASSLPPSAAGNQPQHF

J: TRBJ1-5
V: TRBV4-1
length: 14
CDR3: CASSQVRGFQPQHF

J: TRBJ1-5
V: TRBV6-2/TRBV6-3
length: 17
CDR3: CASSYVSGYQGNQPQHF

J: TRBJ1-1
V: TRBV5-6
length: 13
CDR3: CASTQSRNTEAFF

J: TRBJ2-1
V: TRBV5-1
length: 11
CDR3: CASRFSDEQFF

J: TRBJ2-7
V: TRBV25-1
length: 15
CDR3: CASSESGPRGYEQYF

J: TRBJ2-1
V: TRBV4-2
length: 14
CDR3: CASSQEGQGYEQFF

J: TRBJ1-3
V: TRBV12-3/TRBV12-4
length: 11
CDR3: CATWVGNTIYF

J: TRBJ2-3
V: TRBV12-3/TRBV12-4
length: 16
CDR3: CASSLGLAGSTDTQYF

J: TRBJ1-1
V: TRBV6-1
length: 13
CDR3: CASSARGGTEAFF